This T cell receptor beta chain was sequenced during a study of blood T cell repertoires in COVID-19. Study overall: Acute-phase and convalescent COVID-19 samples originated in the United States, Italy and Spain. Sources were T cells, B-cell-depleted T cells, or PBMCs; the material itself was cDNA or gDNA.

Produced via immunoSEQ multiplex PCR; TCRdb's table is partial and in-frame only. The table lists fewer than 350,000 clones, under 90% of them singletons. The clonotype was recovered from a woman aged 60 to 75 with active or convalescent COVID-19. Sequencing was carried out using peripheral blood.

As DNA, the CDR3 is TGTGCCAGCAGACGTTCCGGGGGACAGCCTTCACCCCTCCACTTT. Translated: CASRRSGGQPSPLHF. The gene calls are TRBV5-6 and TRBJ1-6; TRBD1 agrees at 7 bases. This CDR3 has 15 amino acids. V was clipped by 5 bases and J by 9 bases; unmatched bases: 11. Germline lookup yields CDR1 SGHDT and CDR2 YYEEEE.